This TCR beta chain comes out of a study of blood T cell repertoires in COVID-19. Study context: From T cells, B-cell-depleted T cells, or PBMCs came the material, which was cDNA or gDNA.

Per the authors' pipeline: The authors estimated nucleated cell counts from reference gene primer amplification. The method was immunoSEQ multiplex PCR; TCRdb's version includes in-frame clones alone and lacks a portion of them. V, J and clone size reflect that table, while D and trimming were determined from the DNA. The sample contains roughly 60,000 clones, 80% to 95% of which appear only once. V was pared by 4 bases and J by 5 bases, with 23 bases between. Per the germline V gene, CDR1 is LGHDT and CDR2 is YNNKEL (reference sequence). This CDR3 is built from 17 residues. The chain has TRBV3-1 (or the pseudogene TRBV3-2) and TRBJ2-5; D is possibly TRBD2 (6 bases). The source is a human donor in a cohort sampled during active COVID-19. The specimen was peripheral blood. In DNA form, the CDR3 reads TGTGCCAGCAGCCGAAGGGTCCTATCGGGAGCGCGGGAGACCCAGTACTTC. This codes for CASSRRVLSGARETQYF.